One and the same sample provided the 5 T cell receptor beta chains below, sequenced in a study of T cells after yellow fever vaccination. TCRdb redid the calling of the 5' RACE reads with MiXCR, one entry per CDR3 protein. Found here are hundreds of thousands of distinct CDR3 sequences, approximately 13% of them singletons; the top ten hold roughly an eighth. The material was PBMCs, obtained on the day of the yellow fever booster vaccination. The origin of the receptors is a man aged 25-45 years who received the YFV17D yellow fever vaccine.

This clonotype was observed a few times. The genes are TRBV7-6 and TRBJ1-3; D is possibly TRBD1 (6 bases). This CDR3 has 15 amino acids. The V gene lost 1 base and the J gene lost 4 bases, with 11 bases spanning the gap. The germline V gene encodes CDR1 SGHVS and CDR2 FNYEAQ. In nucleotides, the CDR3 is TGTGCCAGCAGCTTAGACAGGGTGCGGGGAAACACCATATATTTT. Its translation: CASSLDRVRGNTIYF.

V is TRBV18 and J is TRBJ2-5; unclear D gene. V lost 2 bases and J 7 bases, leaving 11 bases between the germline ends. CDR1 is KGHSH and CDR2 is LQKENI in the germline V gene. This CDR3 is built from 13 residues. DNA for the CDR3: TGTGCCAGCTCACCAGTCGGACCAGGGACCCAGTACTTC. Encoded protein: CASSPVGPGTQYF. Full variable domain (outside the CDR3, taken from reference TRBV18 and TRBJ2-5): NAGVMQNPRHLVRRRGQEARLRCSPMKGHSHVYWYRQLPEEGLKFMVYLQKENIIDESGMPKERFSAEFPKEGPSILRIQQVVRGDSAAYFCASSPVGPGTQYFGPGTRLLVL.

This clonotype was seen more than once but under ten times. The chain carries TRBV15 and TRBJ2-1; 8 bases match TRBD1. The CDR3 extends over 16 amino acids. The ends lost 3 bases at V and 6 bases at J; junction bases unmatched: 10. Germline CDR1 and CDR2: LNHNV and YYDKDF (reference sequence). For the CDR3, the DNA is TGTGCCACCAGCAGTCCCGGGACAGGCCCATCCAATGAGCAGTTCTTC. Translation: CATSSPGTGPSNEQFF.

This clonotype was observed a handful of times. This chain joins TRBV20-1 and TRBJ2-5; D remains ambiguous. The germline V gene has CDR1 DFQATT and CDR2 SNEGSKA (reference sequence). V lost 4 bases, J lost 0 bases, and 12 bases lay in between. The CDR3 loop spans 14 amino acids. CDR3 region: CSAKLLGNQETQYF. The DNA for the CDR3 is TGCAGTGCTAAGCTGTTGGGCAACCAAGAGACCCAGTACTTC.

Ten or more counts support this clonotype. The V gene is TRBV6-2 or TRBV6-3, the J gene TRBJ1-1; D unresolved. V lost 2 bases to trimming and J lost 1 base, with 23 bases between them. Germline loops: CDR1 MNHEY, CDR2 SVGEGT. The CDR3 consists of 19 residues. The CDR3 DNA reads as TGTGCCAGCAGTTACGACGTTGTGAGGGCCCCAACGGGGAACACTGAAGCTTTCTTT. The encoded protein is CASSYDVVRAPTGNTEAFF.